One and the same sample provided the 19 T cell receptor beta chains below, sequenced in a study of blood T cell repertoires in COVID-19. Only in-frame clones appear in the TCRdb table, and some are missing; sequencing was by immunoSEQ multiplex PCR. Here the sample spans fewer than 15,000 clones, about 88% being singletons. The sample was peripheral blood. The receptors derive from a human donor in a cohort sampled during active COVID-19.

This rearrangement joins TRBV15 to TRBJ1-4; 10 bases line up with TRBD1. V shed 4 bases and J 6 bases; nucleotides not matched to a gene: 5. Germline values: CDR1 LNHNV, CDR2 YYDKDF (reference sequence). The CDR3 is 15 amino acids. CDR3 bases: TGTGCCACCAGCAAGAGGACAGGGGGAGATGAAAAACTGTTTTTT. Its translation: CATSKRTGGDEKLFF. Complete variable domain (other parts from reference TRBV15 and TRBJ1-4): DAMVIQNPRYQVTQFGKPVTLSCSQTLNHNVMYWYQQKSSQAPKLLFHYYDKDFNNEADTPDNFQSRRPNTSFCFLDIRSPGLGDTAMYLCATSKRTGGDEKLFFGSGTQLSVL.

V usage is TRBV10-3 and J usage is TRBJ1-2, with TRBD1 as a possible D gene (6 bases). The CDR3 spans 14 residues. Trimming removed 4 bases at V and 8 bases at J, with 17 bases between. CDR1 is ENHRY, CDR2 SYGVKD, per germline. CDR3 nucleotides: TGTGCCATCAGTGGGACAGTTCCCTCAATCGGCTACACCTTC. This codes for CAISGTVPSIGYTF.

This clone was seen just once. The CDR3 region has the DNA TGTGCCAGCAGCCGTGGGACAGGGGATGGCTACACCTTC. Translating it yields CASSRGTGDGYTF. The chain joins TRBV5-6 to TRBJ1-2; the match to TRBD1 covers 10 bases. V lost 4 bases and J lost 6; bases outside the gene matches: 3. Germline values: CDR1 SGHDT, CDR2 YYEEEE. There are 13 residues in the CDR3.

The DNA for the CDR3 is TGTGCCAGCAGTGAAGCCTGGGGGCTAGCCAAAAACATTCAGTACTTC. This sequence encodes CASSEAWGLAKNIQYF. This rearrangement joins TRBV6-1 to TRBJ2-4, with a tentative D call TRBD1 (6 bases). V was cut by 0 bases and J by 0 bases, with 9 bases left in between. CDR1 MNHNS and CDR2 SASEGT come from the germline V gene. The CDR3 is 16 residues long.

The rearrangement links TRBV19 to TRBJ2-6; D possibly corresponds to TRBD1 (5 bases). Trimming removed 1 base at V and 4 bases at J, with 5 bases between. The CDR3 totals 14 residues. From germline, CDR1 is LNHDA and CDR2 SQIVND (reference sequence). This CDR3 reads CASSIGGGANVLTF. CDR3 DNA sequence: TGTGCCAGTAGTATAGGGGGCGGGGCCAACGTCCTGACTTTC. The full variable domain, completed using reference TRBV19 and TRBJ2-6, is DGGITQSPKYLFRKEGQNVTLSCEQNLNHDAMYWYRQDPGQGLRLIYYSQIVNDFQKGDIAEGYSVSREKKESFPLTVTSAQKNPTAFYLCASSIGGGANVLTFGAGSRLTVL.

This chain uses TRBV7-8 with TRBJ1-5, with TRBD1 as a possible D gene (5 bases). The germline CDR1 and CDR2 sequences are SGHVS and FQNEAQ. Trimming shortened V by 5 bases and J by 6 bases, and 11 bases separated the two germline ends. There are 13 residues in the CDR3. The CDR3 reads CASSPRGTQPQHF. The CDR3 DNA sequence: TGTGCCAGCAGCCCCCGGGGGACTCAGCCCCAGCATTTT.

V gene TRBV2 combines with J gene TRBJ1-2; perhaps TRBD1 as D (6 bases). Germline CDR1 and CDR2: SNHLY and FYNNEI. Trimming took 8 bases from V and 2 from J, leaving 12 bases between them. This CDR3 has 13 residues. For the CDR3, the DNA is TGTGCCAGCTCTGGACAGATAAACTATGGCTACACCTTC. It yields the protein CASSGQINYGYTF. Full variable domain (remainder filled in from reference TRBV2 and TRBJ1-2): EPEVTQTPSHQVTQMGQEVILRCVPISNHLYFYWYRQILGQKVEFLVSFYNNEISEKSEIFDDQFSVERPDGSNFTLKIRSTKLEDSAMYFCASSGQINYGYTFGSGTRLTVV.

The gene calls are TRBV5-4 and TRBJ2-2, with TRBD1 matching 8 bases. The CDR3 contains 14 residues. Germline V CDR1 and CDR2: SGHNT, YYREEE (reference sequence). The ends lost 4 bases at V and 7 bases at J; junction bases unmatched: 6. CDR3 nucleotides: TGTGCCAGCAGCCCGAGACAGGGGAACGGGGAGCTGTTTTTT. Protein sequence: CASSPRQGNGELFF.

The genes are TRBV5-4 and TRBJ1-3; 7 nucleotides agree with TRBD1. V gave up 3 bases and J gave up 14 bases; unmatched junction bases: 14. Germline CDR1 and CDR2: SGHNT and YYREEE (reference sequence). The CDR3 length is 14 residues. CDR3 protein: CASSSRDSPLEVYF. Written as DNA, the CDR3 is TGTGCCAGCAGCTCCCGGGACAGTCCCCTGGAGGTATATTTT.

The V gene is TRBV5-4, the J gene TRBJ2-7; the D gene is possibly TRBD2 (7 bases). CDR3 length: 14 amino acids. Trimming left V 1 base short and J 5 bases short, with 13 bases between. CDR1 is SGHNT, CDR2 YYREEE, per germline (reference sequence). The CDR3 bases are TGTGCCAGCAGCTTGTTGGGGGGGCGAGACGAGCAGTACTTC. Amino acids: CASSLLGGRDEQYF.

V gene TRBV5-5 combines with J gene TRBJ1-5; 7 positions agree with TRBD1. The CDR3 has 16 residues. V dropped 2 bases and J dropped 0; count of bases not matched to a gene: 5. Germline values: CDR1 SGHKS, CDR2 YYEKEE (reference sequence). In nucleotides, the CDR3 is TGTGCCAGCAGCTTCACCGGGACAGTTAGCAATCAGCCCCAGCATTTT. Translating it yields CASSFTGTVSNQPQHF. Combining the CDR3 with reference TRBV5-5 and TRBJ1-5 gives the whole variable domain DAGVTQSPTHLIKTRGQQVTLRCSPISGHKSVSWYQQVLGQGPQFIFQYYEKEERGRGNFPDRFSARQFPNYSSELNVNALLLGDSALYLCASSFTGTVSNQPQHFGDGTRLSIL.

This rearrangement joins TRBV10-3 to TRBJ2-3; 10 bases line up with TRBD2. The germline V gene encodes CDR1 ENHRY and CDR2 SYGVKD. V trimming: 8 bases; J trimming: 4 bases; junction bases outside the gene matches: 3. The CDR3 runs 13 residues. The CDR3 nucleotides read TGTGCCATCGGAGCGGGGGGGCCAGATACGCAGTATTTT. It yields the protein CAIGAGGPDTQYF.

J is TRBJ2-5 and V is TRBV5-4, with TRBD2 matching over 13 bases. The CDR3 has 15 amino acids. J gave up 5 bases and V 4 bases, and 5 bases lay outside the gene matches. Germline CDR1 is SGHNT and CDR2 is YYREEE (reference sequence). In DNA form, the CDR3 reads TGTGCCAGCAGCCCCGGACTAGCGGGGGTTGAGACCCAGTACTTC. It yields the protein CASSPGLAGVETQYF.

This clone is categorized as large. The gene calls are TRBV9 and TRBJ2-7; D not resolved. CDR1 and CDR2 from the germline V gene are SGDLS and YYNGEE. Trimming took off 0 bases at V and 2 bases at J, with 6 bases between the two ends. The CDR3 contains 13 residues. CDR3 loop: CASSVASPYEQYF. The CDR3 DNA is TGTGCCAGCAGCGTAGCGAGTCCCTACGAGCAGTACTTC. Supplemented by reference TRBV9 and TRBJ2-7, the full variable domain reads DSGVTQTPKHLITATGQRVTLRCSPRSGDLSVYWYQQSLDQGLQFLIQYYNGEERAKGNILERFSAQQFPDLHSELNLSSLELGDSALYFCASSVASPYEQYFGPGTRLTVT.

A word on this clone: Germline is not matched at one junction end, which may reflect a read error. The gene calls are TRBV14 and TRBJ1-2, with D unclear. CDR1 SGHDN and CDR2 FVKESK come from the germline V gene. This CDR3 has 14 amino acids. CDR3 nucleotides: TGTGCCAGCAGCCAAGACAGGCAGTTGTATGGGTACACCTTC. This sequence encodes CASSQDRQLYGYTF.

The rearrangement joins TRBV11-3 to TRBJ2-5; 11 nucleotides line up with TRBD1. CDR3 length equals 17 residues. The germline V gene has CDR1 SGHNT and CDR2 YENEEA. Losses at the gene ends were 1 base for V and 5 bases for J; bases not matched to a gene: 9. The CDR3 DNA reads as TGTGCCAGCAGCTTAGGGAGGACAGGGGGCCTTTGGGAGACCCAGTACTTC. Residues: CASSLGRTGGLWETQYF.

This rearrangement joins TRBV7-2 to TRBJ2-7; D may be TRBD1 (6 bases). V was trimmed by 5 bases and J by 2 bases, leaving 16 bases between them. Germline V gives CDR1 SGHTA, CDR2 FQGNSA. There are 15 residues in the CDR3. The CDR3 region has the DNA TGTGCCAGCAGCCAAAGACAGGTTCTCACCTACGAGCAGTACTTC. It specifies CASSQRQVLTYEQYF.

The chain links TRBV4-1 to TRBJ1-2, with a tentative D call TRBD1 (6 bases). The CDR3 runs 16 residues. Trimming removed 4 bases from V and 0 bases from J, with 15 bases in between. CDR1 is MGHRA, CDR2 YSYEKL, per germline. CDR3 nucleotides: TGCGCCAGCAGCCCAAGACAGGACCCGACTAACTATGGCTACACCTTC. Encoded protein: CASSPRQDPTNYGYTF.

The rearrangement joins TRBV6-2 or TRBV6-3 to TRBJ2-5; 8 bases match TRBD1. The CDR3 sequence is 15 residues long. Germline V lookup: CDR1 MNHEY, CDR2 SVGEGT. V was clipped by 0 bases and J by 5 bases; unmatched bases: 5. The CDR3 protein is CASSYSAGGLETQYF. In nucleotides, the CDR3 is TGTGCCAGCAGTTACTCGGCAGGGGGCTTGGAGACCCAGTACTTC.